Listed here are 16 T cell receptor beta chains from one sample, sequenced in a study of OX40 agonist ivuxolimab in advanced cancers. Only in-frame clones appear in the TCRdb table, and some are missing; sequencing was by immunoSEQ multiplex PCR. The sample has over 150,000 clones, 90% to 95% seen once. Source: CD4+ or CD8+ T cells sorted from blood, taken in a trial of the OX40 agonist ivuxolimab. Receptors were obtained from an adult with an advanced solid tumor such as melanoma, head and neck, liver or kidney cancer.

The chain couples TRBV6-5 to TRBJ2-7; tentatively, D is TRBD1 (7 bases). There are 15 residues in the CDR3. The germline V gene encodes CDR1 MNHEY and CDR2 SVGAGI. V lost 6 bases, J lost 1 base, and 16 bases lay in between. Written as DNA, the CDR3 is TGTGCCAGCAGGGGCCGCGGGGACAGATCCTACGAGCAGTACTTC. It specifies CASRGRGDRSYEQYF.

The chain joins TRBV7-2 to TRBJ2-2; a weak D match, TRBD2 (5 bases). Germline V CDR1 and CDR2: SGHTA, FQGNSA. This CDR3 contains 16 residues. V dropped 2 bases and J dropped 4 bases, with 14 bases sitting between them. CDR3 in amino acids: CASSLPRGSSTGELFF. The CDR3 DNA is TGTGCCAGCAGCTTACCTCGGGGATCGAGCACCGGGGAGCTGTTTTTT.

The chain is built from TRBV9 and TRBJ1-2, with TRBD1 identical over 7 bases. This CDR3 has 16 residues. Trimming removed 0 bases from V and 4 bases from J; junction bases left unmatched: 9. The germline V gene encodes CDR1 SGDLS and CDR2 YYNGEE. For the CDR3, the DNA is TGTGCCAGCAGCGTAGTGGCAGGGGGGCGCGGCTATGGCTACACCTTC. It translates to CASSVVAGGRGYGYTF.

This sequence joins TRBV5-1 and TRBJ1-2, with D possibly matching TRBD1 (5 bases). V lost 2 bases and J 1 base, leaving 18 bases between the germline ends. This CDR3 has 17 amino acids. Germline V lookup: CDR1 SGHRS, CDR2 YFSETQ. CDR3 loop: CASSFGIGAANNYGYTF. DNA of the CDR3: TGCGCCAGCAGCTTTGGTATTGGGGCCGCGAATAACTATGGCTACACCTTC.

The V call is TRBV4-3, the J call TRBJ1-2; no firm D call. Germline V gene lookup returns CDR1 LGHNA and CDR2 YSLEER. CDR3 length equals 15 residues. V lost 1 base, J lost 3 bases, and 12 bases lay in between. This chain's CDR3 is CASSQVIYQYYGYTF. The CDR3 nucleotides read TGCGCCAGCAGCCAAGTTATTTACCAGTACTATGGCTACACCTTC.

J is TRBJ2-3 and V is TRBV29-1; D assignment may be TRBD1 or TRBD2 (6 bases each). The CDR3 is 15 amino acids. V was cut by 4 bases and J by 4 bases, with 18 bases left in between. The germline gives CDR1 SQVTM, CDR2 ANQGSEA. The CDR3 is CSVVRRGAGADTQYF. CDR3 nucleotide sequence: TGCAGCGTTGTGAGAAGGGGGGCAGGAGCAGATACGCAGTATTTT.

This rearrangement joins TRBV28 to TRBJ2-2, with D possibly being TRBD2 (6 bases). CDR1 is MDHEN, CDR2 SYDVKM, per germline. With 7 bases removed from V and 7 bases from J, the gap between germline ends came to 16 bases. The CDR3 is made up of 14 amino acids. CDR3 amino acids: CASTRGGYSGELFF. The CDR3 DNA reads TGTGCCAGCACCCGAGGAGGGTATAGCGGGGAGCTGTTTTTT.

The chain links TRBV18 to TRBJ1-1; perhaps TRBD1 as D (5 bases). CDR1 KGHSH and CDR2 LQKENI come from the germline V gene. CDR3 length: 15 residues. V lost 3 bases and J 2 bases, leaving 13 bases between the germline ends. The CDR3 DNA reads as TGTGCCAGCTCACCCCCCGGGACGGTAAACACTGAAGCTTTCTTT. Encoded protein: CASSPPGTVNTEAFF.

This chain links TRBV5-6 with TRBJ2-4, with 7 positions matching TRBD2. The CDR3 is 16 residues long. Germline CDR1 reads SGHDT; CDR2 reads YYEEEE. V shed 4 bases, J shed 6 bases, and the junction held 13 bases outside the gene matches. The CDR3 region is CASSPWGGGDRNIQYF. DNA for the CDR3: TGTGCCAGCAGCCCCTGGGGGGGAGGCGACAGAAACATTCAGTACTTC.

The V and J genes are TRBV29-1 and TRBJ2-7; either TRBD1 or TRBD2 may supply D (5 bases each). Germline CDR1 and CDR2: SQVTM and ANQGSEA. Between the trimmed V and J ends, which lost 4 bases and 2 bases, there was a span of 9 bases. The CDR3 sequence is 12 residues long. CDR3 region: CSVAGQAYEQYF. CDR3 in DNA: TGCAGCGTTGCGGGGCAGGCCTACGAGCAGTACTTC.

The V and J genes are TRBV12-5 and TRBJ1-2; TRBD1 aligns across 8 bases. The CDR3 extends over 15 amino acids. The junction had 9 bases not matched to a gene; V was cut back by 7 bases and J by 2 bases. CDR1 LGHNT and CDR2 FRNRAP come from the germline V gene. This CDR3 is CASAGTGGSNYGYTF. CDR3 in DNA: TGTGCTAGTGCCGGAACAGGGGGATCCAACTATGGCTACACCTTC.

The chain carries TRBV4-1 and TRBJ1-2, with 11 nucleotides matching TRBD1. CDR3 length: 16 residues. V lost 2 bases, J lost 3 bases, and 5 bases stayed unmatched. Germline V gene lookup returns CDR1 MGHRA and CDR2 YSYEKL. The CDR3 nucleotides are TGCGCCAGCAGCCAACGGGGACAGGGGGGCGACTATGGCTACACCTTC. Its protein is CASSQRGQGGDYGYTF.

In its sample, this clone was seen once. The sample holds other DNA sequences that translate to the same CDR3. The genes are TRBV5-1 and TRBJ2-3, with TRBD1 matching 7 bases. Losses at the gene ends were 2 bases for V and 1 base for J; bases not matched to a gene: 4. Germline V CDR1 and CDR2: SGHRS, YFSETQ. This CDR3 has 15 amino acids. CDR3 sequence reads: CASSLGGTGTDTQYF. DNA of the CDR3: TGCGCCAGCAGCTTAGGGGGCACGGGCACAGATACGCAGTATTTT.

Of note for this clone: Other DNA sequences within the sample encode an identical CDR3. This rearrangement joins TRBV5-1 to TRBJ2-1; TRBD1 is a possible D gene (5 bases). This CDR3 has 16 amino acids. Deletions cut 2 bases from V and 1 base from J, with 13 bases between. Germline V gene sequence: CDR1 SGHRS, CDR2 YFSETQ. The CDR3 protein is CASSLGARSSYNEQFF. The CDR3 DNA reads TGCGCCAGCAGCTTAGGGGCCAGGTCTTCCTACAATGAGCAGTTCTTC.

This chain's CDR3 is CAIGGADSNQPQHF. Written as DNA, the CDR3 is TGTGCCATCGGGGGGGCAGACAGCAATCAGCCCCAGCATTTT. This sequence joins TRBV10-3 and TRBJ1-5; TRBD1 is a possible D gene (6 bases). Per the germline V gene, CDR1 is ENHRY and CDR2 is SYGVKD. The CDR3 has 14 residues. V shed 8 bases and J shed 1 base, with 12 bases lying between them.

CDR3 in DNA: TGTGCCAGCAGCCCGGGGGACAGGGCCTACCAAGAGACCCAGTACTTC. Its translation is CASSPGDRAYQETQYF. The genes are TRBV5-5 and TRBJ2-5, with TRBD1 matching 9 bases. V gave up 4 bases and J gave up 0 bases; unmatched junction bases: 7. The germline V gene has CDR1 SGHKS and CDR2 YYEKEE (reference sequence). The CDR3 spans 16 residues. Filled out from reference TRBV5-5 and TRBJ2-5, the complete variable domain reads DAGVTQSPTHLIKTRGQQVTLRCSPISGHKSVSWYQQVLGQGPQFIFQYYEKEERGRGNFPDRFSARQFPNYSSELNVNALLLGDSALYLCASSPGDRAYQETQYFGPGTRLLVL.